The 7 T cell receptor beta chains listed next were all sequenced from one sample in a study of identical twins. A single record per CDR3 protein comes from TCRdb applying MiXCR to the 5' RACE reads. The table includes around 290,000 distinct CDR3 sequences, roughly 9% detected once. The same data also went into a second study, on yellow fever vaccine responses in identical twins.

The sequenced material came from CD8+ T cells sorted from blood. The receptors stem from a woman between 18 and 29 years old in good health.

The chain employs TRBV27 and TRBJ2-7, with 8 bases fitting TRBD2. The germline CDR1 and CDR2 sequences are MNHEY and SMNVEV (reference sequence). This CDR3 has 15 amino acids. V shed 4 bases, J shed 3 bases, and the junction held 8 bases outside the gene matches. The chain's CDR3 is CASSSGLVQIYEQYF. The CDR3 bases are TGTGCCAGCAGTTCGGGACTAGTTCAGATCTACGAGCAGTACTTC.

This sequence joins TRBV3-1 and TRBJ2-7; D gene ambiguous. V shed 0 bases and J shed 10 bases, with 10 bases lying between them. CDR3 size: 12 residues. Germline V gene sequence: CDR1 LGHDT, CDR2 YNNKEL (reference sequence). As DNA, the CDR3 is TGTGCCAGCAGCCAAGATCCGTCAGTACAGTACTTC. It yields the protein CASSQDPSVQYF.

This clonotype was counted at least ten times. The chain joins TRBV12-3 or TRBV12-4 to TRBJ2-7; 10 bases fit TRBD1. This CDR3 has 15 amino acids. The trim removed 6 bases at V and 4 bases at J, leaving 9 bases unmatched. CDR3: CASSIPRQGAYEQYF. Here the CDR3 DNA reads TGTGCCAGCAGCATCCCACGACAGGGGGCTTACGAGCAGTACTTC.

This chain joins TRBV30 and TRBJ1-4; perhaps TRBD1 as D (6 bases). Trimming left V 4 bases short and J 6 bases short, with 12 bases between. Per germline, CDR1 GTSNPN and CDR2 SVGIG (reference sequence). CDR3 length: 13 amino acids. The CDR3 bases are TGTGCCTGGAACGGGGGCGTGGATGAAAAACTGTTTTTT. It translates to CAWNGGVDEKLFF.

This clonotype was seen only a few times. The CDR3: CAVHRGLSYEQYF. The CDR3 DNA sequence: TGTGCCGTCCATCGGGGACTATCCTACGAGCAGTACTTC. The chain joins TRBV6-2 or TRBV6-3 to TRBJ2-7, with 7 bases aligning to TRBD2. V lost 11 bases, J lost 1 base, and 8 bases stayed unmatched. This CDR3 has 13 residues. Germline V gene data show CDR1 as MNHEY and CDR2 as SVGEGT.

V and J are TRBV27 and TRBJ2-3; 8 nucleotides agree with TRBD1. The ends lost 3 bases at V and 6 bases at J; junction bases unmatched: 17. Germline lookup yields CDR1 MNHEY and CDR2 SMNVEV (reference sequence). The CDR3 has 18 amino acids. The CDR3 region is CASSFLHLRDRTSDTQYF. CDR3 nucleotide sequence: TGTGCCAGCAGTTTCCTCCACCTCCGGGACAGGACGTCGGATACGCAGTATTTT.

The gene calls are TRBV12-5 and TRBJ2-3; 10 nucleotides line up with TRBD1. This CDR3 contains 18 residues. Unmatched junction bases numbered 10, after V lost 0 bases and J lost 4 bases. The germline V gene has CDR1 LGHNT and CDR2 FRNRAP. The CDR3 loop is CASGLVLRDRGSPDTQYF. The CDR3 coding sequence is TGTGCTAGTGGTTTGGTACTAAGGGACAGGGGTTCCCCAGATACGCAGTATTTT.